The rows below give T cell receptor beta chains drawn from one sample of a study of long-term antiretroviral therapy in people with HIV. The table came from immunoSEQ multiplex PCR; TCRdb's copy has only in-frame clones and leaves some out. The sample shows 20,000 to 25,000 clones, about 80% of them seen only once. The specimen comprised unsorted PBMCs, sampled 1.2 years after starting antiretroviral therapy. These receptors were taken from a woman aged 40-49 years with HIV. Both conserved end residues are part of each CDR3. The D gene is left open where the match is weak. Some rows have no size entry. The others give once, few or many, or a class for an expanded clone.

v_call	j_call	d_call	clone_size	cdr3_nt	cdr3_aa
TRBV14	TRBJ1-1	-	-	TGTGCCAGCAGCCAAGAGGAGAACACTGAAGCTTTCTTT	CASSQEENTEAFF
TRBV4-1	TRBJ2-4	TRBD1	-	TGCGCCAGCAGCCAAGAAACAGGGGGCAGGCGTGGCATTCAGTACTTC	CASSQETGGRRGIQYF
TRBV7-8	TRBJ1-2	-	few	TGTGCCAGCAGCCCCCCAGGGGCTAACTATGGCTACACCTTC	CASSPPGANYGYTF
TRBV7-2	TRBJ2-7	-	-	TGTGCCAGCAGCTTAGGTACAGGCTCCTACGAGCAGTACTTC	CASSLGTGSYEQYF
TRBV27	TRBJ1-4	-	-	TGTGCCAGCAGCTACCAGGGAACTGAAAAACTGTTTTTT	CASSYQGTEKLFF
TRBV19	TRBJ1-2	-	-	TGTGCCAGTAAGGGGGTGGCGGCTAACTATGGCTACACCTTC	CASKGVAANYGYTF
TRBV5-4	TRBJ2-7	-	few	TGTGCCAGCAGCTTGGCTGGGCTTACCTACGAGCAGTACTTC	CASSLAGLTYEQYF
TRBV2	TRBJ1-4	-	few	TGTGCCAGCAGTCCCGGTAGTCTTGGAGGTGAAAAACTGTTTTTT	CASSPGSLGGEKLFF
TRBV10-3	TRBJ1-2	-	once	TGTGCCATCAGGATGGACGGCTCTATAGTCGGCTACACCTTC	CAIRMDGSIVGYTF
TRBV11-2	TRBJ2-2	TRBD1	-	TGTGCCAGCAGCCCGTGGACAGGGGTTACCGGGGAGCTGTTTTTT	CASSPWTGVTGELFF
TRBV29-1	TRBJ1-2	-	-	TGCAGCGTTGAAGTTCTAGGACCCGGCTACACCTTC	CSVEVLGPGYTF
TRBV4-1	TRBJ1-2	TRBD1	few	TGCGCCAGCAGCAGCACAGGGGGCGACTATGGCTACACCTTC	CASSSTGGDYGYTF
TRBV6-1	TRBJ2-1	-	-	TGTGCCAGCAGGACAAGTATCCCCTACAATGAGCAGTTCTTC	CASRTSIPYNEQFF
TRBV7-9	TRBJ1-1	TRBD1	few	TGTGCCAGCACCGCTACAGGGGACTCTTTCTTT	CASTATGDSFF
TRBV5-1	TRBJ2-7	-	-	TGCGCCAGCAGCCCCCCGGACTCCCTTAGCTACGAGCAGTACTTC	CASSPPDSLSYEQYF
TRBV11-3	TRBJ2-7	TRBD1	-	TGTGCCAGCAGCTCGCCGGGACAGGGGGTCTACGAGCAGTACTTC	CASSSPGQGVYEQYF
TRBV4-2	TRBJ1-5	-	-	TGTGCCAGCAGCCAAGATTTCGGGGGTGGTGTTCAGCCCCAGCATTTT	CASSQDFGGGVQPQHF
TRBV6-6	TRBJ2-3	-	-	TGTGCCAGCAGTTTCTTAGCGGAGGTCACAGATACGCAGTATTTT	CASSFLAEVTDTQYF
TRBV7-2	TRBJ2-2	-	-	TGTGCCAGCAGCTCGTACACCGGGGAGCTGTTTTTT	CASSSYTGELFF
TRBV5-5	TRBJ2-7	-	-	TGTGCCAGCAGTCGAATTCCTACGGGCCACGAGCAGTACTTC	CASSRIPTGHEQYF
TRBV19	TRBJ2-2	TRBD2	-	TGTGCCAGTAATCCCAGGCTAGCGGCAACCGGGGAGCTGTTTTTT	CASNPRLAATGELFF
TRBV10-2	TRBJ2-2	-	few	TGCGCCAGCAGTGGGGAGTTGAACACCGGGGAGCTGTTTTTT	CASSGELNTGELFF
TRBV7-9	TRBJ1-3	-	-	TGTGCCAGCAGCTCCCTCGCCCCCTCTGGAAACACCATATATTTT	CASSSLAPSGNTIYF
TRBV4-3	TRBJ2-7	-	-	TGCGCCAGCAGCCAAGCCAGCGACGGGATCGCCTACGAGCAGTACTTC	CASSQASDGIAYEQYF